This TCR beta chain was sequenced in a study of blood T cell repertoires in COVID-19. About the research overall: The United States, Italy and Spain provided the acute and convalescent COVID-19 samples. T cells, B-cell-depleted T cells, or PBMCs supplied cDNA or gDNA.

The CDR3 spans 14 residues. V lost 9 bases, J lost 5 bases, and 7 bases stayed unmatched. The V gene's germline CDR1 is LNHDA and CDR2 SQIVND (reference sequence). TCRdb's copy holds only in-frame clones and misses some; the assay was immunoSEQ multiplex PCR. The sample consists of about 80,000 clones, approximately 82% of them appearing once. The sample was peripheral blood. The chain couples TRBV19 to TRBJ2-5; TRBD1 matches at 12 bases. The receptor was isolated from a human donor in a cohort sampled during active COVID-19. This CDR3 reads CASKGQGAAETQYF. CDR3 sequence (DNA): TGTGCCAGCAAGGGACAGGGGGCAGCGGAGACCCAGTACTTC.